The clone carrying this T cell receptor (beta chain) was seen once. The assay was immunoSEQ multiplex PCR, and TCRdb's table has in-frame clones only and misses some. The table lists 200,000 to 250,000 clones, around 84% of them singletons. CDR1 is LGHNA, CDR2 YNFKEQ, per germline. The CDR3 is 17 amino acids. V lost 0 bases to trimming and J lost 5 bases; unmatched junction nucleotides: 12. This sample was included in a study of blood T cell repertoires in COVID-19. Looking at the study overall: From the United States, Italy and Spain came samples of acute and convalescent COVID-19. T cells, B-cell-depleted T cells, or PBMCs provided the cDNA or gDNA that served as material.

This sequence joins TRBV4-2 and TRBJ2-7; 8 nucleotides match TRBD1. The specimen was peripheral blood. This receptor was taken from a woman of 80 years or more with active or convalescent COVID-19. CDR3 protein: CASSQDLRTGFRDEQYF. The DNA for the CDR3 is TGTGCCAGCAGCCAAGATCTTCGGACAGGGTTTAGGGACGAGCAGTACTTC.